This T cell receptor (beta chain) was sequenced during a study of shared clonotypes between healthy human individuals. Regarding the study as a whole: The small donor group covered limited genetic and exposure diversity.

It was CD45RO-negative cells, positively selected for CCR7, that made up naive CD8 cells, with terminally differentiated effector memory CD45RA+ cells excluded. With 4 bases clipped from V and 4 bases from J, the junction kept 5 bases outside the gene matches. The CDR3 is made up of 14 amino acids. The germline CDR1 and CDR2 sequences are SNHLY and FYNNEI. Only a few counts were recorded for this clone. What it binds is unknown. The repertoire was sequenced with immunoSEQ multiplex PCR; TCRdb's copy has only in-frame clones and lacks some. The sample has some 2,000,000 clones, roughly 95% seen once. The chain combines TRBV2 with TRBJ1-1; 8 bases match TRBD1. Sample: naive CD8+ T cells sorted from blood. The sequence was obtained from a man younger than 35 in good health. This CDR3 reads CASSADRDGTEAFF. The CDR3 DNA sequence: TGTGCCAGCAGTGCGGACAGGGACGGCACTGAAGCTTTCTTT.